The rows below give T cell receptor beta chains drawn from one sample of a study of beta chain features in type 1 diabetes. Using immunoSEQ multiplex PCR, the repertoire was profiled, and TCRdb retains in-frame clones only, with some absent. The sample records about 340,000 clones, roughly 14% being singletons. The sequencing input was naive CD4+ T cells from blood. The receptors were sampled from a woman between 18 and 29 years old with type 1 diabetes. Each CDR3 is given with its conserved first and last residue. The D gene is left open where the match is weak. Some rows mark clone size as missing; the rest say once, few, many or name a class of expanded clone.

abundance: .; v_gene: TRBV28; j_gene: TRBJ2-1; d_gene: .; CDR3aa: CASSLFSAGLHNEQFF; CDR3nt: TGTGCCAGCAGTTTATTCTCCGCTGGACTTCACAATGAGCAGTTCTTC
abundance: few; v_gene: TRBV25-1; j_gene: TRBJ2-5; d_gene: .; CDR3aa: CASSETSETQYF; CDR3nt: TGTGCCAGCAGTGAGACTAGTGAGACCCAGTACTTC
abundance: few; v_gene: TRBV29-1; j_gene: TRBJ2-7; d_gene: .; CDR3aa: CSVEAPPEVSSYEQYF; CDR3nt: TGCAGCGTTGAAGCTCCCCCCGAAGTCAGCTCCTACGAGCAGTACTTC
abundance: .; v_gene: TRBV11-2; j_gene: TRBJ2-7; d_gene: .; CDR3aa: CASSSGLYEQYF; CDR3nt: TGTGCCAGCAGCTCCGGACTGTACGAGCAGTACTTC
abundance: .; v_gene: TRBV7-9; j_gene: TRBJ2-1; d_gene: TRBD2; CDR3aa: CASSRPVAGGNEQFF; CDR3nt: TGTGCCAGCAGCCGCCCAGTAGCGGGGGGCAATGAGCAGTTCTTC
abundance: .; v_gene: TRBV29-1; j_gene: TRBJ1-2; d_gene: .; CDR3aa: CSVGTTTNYGYTF; CDR3nt: TGCAGCGTGGGGACAACTACTAACTATGGCTACACCTTC
abundance: few; v_gene: TRBV5-1; j_gene: TRBJ2-3; d_gene: .; CDR3aa: CASSLAYPTDTQYF; CDR3nt: TGCGCCAGCAGCTTGGCCTACCCCACAGATACGCAGTATTTT
abundance: few; v_gene: TRBV4-1; j_gene: TRBJ2-1; d_gene: TRBD2; CDR3aa: CASSQESSGPYNEQFF; CDR3nt: TGCGCCAGCAGCCAAGAGTCTAGCGGACCCTACAATGAGCAGTTCTTC
abundance: .; v_gene: TRBV28; j_gene: TRBJ1-4; d_gene: .; CDR3aa: CASGLNEKLFF; CDR3nt: TGTGCCAGCGGGCTAAATGAAAAACTGTTTTTT
abundance: .; v_gene: TRBV9; j_gene: TRBJ2-2; d_gene: .; CDR3aa: CASSSRQINTGELFF; CDR3nt: TGTGCCAGCAGCAGTAGACAGATAAACACCGGGGAGCTGTTTTTT
abundance: few; v_gene: TRBV7-9; j_gene: TRBJ1-1; d_gene: TRBD1; CDR3aa: CASSLNRGKGEAFF; CDR3nt: TGTGCCAGCAGCTTAAACAGGGGAAAGGGTGAAGCTTTCTTT
abundance: .; v_gene: TRBV28; j_gene: TRBJ2-1; d_gene: TRBD2; CDR3aa: CASRDSGRDYNEQFF; CDR3nt: TGTGCCAGCAGAGATAGCGGGAGGGATTACAATGAGCAGTTCTTC
abundance: .; v_gene: TRBV18; j_gene: TRBJ2-7; d_gene: .; CDR3aa: CASSRTDNSYEQYF; CDR3nt: TGTGCCAGCTCACGGACAGACAACTCCTACGAGCAGTACTTC
abundance: .; v_gene: TRBV11-2; j_gene: TRBJ1-2; d_gene: .; CDR3aa: CASSVYREPHGYTF; CDR3nt: TGTGCCAGCAGCGTATACAGGGAACCCCATGGCTACACCTTC
abundance: few; v_gene: TRBV7-2; j_gene: TRBJ2-5; d_gene: .; CDR3aa: CASSLNLGLRETQYF; CDR3nt: TGTGCCAGCAGCCTCAATCTCGGGTTAAGAGAGACCCAGTACTTC
abundance: .; v_gene: TRBV11-3; j_gene: TRBJ2-1; d_gene: TRBD2; CDR3aa: CASSLGAGAPNEQFF; CDR3nt: TGTGCCAGCAGCTTAGGAGCGGGAGCCCCCAATGAGCAGTTCTTC
abundance: few; v_gene: TRBV9; j_gene: TRBJ2-1; d_gene: .; CDR3aa: CASSVVPGSYNEQFF; CDR3nt: TGTGCCAGCAGCGTAGTGCCCGGCTCCTACAATGAGCAGTTCTTC
abundance: few; v_gene: TRBV25-1; j_gene: TRBJ1-4; d_gene: TRBD1; CDR3aa: CASRYRGEKLFF; CDR3nt: TGTGCCAGCAGATACAGGGGTGAAAAACTGTTTTTT
abundance: few; v_gene: TRBV15; j_gene: TRBJ2-5; d_gene: TRBD2; CDR3aa: CATSTLAGGETQYF; CDR3nt: TGTGCCACCAGCACCCTAGCGGGAGGAGAGACCCAGTACTTC
abundance: few; v_gene: TRBV7-9; j_gene: TRBJ1-2; d_gene: .; CDR3aa: CASSLEDSYGYTF; CDR3nt: TGTGCCAGCAGCTTGGAGGATTCGTATGGCTACACCTTC
abundance: .; v_gene: TRBV10-3; j_gene: TRBJ1-4; d_gene: .; CDR3aa: CAISRAAGEKLFF; CDR3nt: TGTGCCATCAGTCGGGCCGCGGGTGAAAAACTGTTTTTT
abundance: .; v_gene: TRBV4-1; j_gene: TRBJ2-1; d_gene: .; CDR3aa: CASSPLRAGGKGNEQFF; CDR3nt: TGCGCCAGCAGCCCCCTACGCGCAGGGGGGAAGGGCAATGAGCAGTTCTTC